This T cell receptor (beta chain) is from a study of T cell responses to AZD1222 COVID-19 vaccine. Germline CDR1 is SGDLS and CDR2 is YYNGEE. This CDR3 is built from 14 residues. V gave up 3 bases and J gave up 0 bases, with 9 bases separating them. As for this clone: As yet, its antigen is unknown.

The study, taken as a whole, reports: Nearly half of spike-specific TCRs reportedly target variant regions that are unmutated in the B.1.351 and B.1.1.7 variants. Mostly white British, mostly female donors; authors suggested clonal diversity may be underestimated. There were vaccine-associated CD4 TCRs across spike, dominant at 160-218 and 743-854.

Repertoires were generated with immunoSEQ multiplex PCR, while TCRdb's copy carries only in-frame clones and drops some. The data hold about 100,000 clones, with around 94% observed a single time. The input for sequencing was peripheral blood, taken on day 0 of AZD1222 vaccination. The rearrangement joins TRBV9 to TRBJ1-1; possible D gene TRBD1, 5 bases. The sequence came from an adult in good health. DNA of the CDR3: TGTGCCAGCAGCGAGATGGGACTGAACACTGAAGCTTTCTTT. Amino acids: CASSEMGLNTEAFF. Variable domain in full (rest from reference TRBV9 and TRBJ1-1): DSGVTQTPKHLITATGQRVTLRCSPRSGDLSVYWYQQSLDQGLQFLIQYYNGEERAKGNILERFSAQQFPDLHSELNLSSLELGDSALYFCASSEMGLNTEAFFGQGTRLTVV.